Given below is one TCR beta chain in context. This clonotype was observed many times. Which antigen it targets is not known. No much larger clone exists at a distance of one base, and base qualities are not known. Expansion of CD8+CD57+ cells had been shown by flow cytometry in the patients chosen for sequencing. Every patient had a diagnosis of severe acquired aplastic anemia based on International Study of Aplastic Anemia and Agranulocytosis and Camitta criteria. Patients had received no therapy at the time of blood sampling. The study deep-sequenced TCR repertoires of sorted CD4+ and CD8+ blood T cells from severe aplastic anemia patients and healthy subjects. Patients were enrolled in the USA under clinicaltrials.gov protocols 00001620, 01623167, 00001397, 00071045, 00081523 and 00961064. Ficoll-Paque density gradient centrifugation was used to isolate peripheral blood mononuclear cells. Before DNA extraction, CD4+ and CD8+ T cells were sorted with FACS or magnetic beads.

The data belong to a study of CD8+CD57+ T cells in acquired aplastic anemia (dated by TCRdb to 2016 to 2018). Turning to the overall study: DNA extracted from sorted CD4+ and CD8+ cells had a mean of roughly 3.4 ug, with a range of about 0.18 to 27.4 ug. CD8+CD57+ expansion was defined as a frequency above the mean frequency observed in healthy subjects.

Results the study describes overall, beyond this receptor: CD8+ Simpson's diversity did not differ significantly between patients and healthy controls (P=0.060). Around 28 CD8+ CDR3 sequences were found to be shared between patients and controls, but these sequences appeared to be highly expressed in patients and within the immunodominant clones of the patients.

Genomic DNA was used as template for profiling of TCR beta VDJ combinations and CDR3 sequences. An Illumina HiSeq 2000 was used for TCR repertoire sequencing. Per the authors' processing: Repertoires were assessed using TRBV/TRBJ rearrangement plots, CDR3 size and DJ length profiles, and Simpson's diversity index. The most abundant DNA sequence in the deep sequencing data was taken as the immunodominant clone. CDR3 amino acid sequences were checked for sharing between subjects and were compared against published repertoires and the VDJdb database. Using fastp at Q25 and MiXCR, TCRdb reprocessed the public reads and kept productive beta chains. Rows with a matching CDR3 protein are joined into one entry that keeps the most common DNA and genes. These V and J calls are TCRdb output, not the study's own analysis. Across this sample there are more than 150,000 distinct CDR3 sequences, with about half seen only once. Under 15% of the sample is in the top ten clones.

The clonotype originates from a human donor with aplastic anemia. The material sequenced was sorted CD4+, CD8+, or CD8+CD57+ T cells (not recorded which) from PBMCs.

The CDR3: CASSQTNGQDTF. The DNA sequence reads TGTGCCAGCAGTCAAACTAACGGTCAGGACACCTTC. The V and J segments used are TRBV6-1 and TRBJ1-2, with no reliable assignment of the D segment. Measured from the cysteine to the phenylalanine, the CDR3 is 12 residues long. CDR3 DNA only is kept here, 36 bases in frame from base 1. According to the germline V gene, CDR1 reads MNHNS and CDR2 reads SASEGT. Trimming at the junction amounts to 5 bases on V and 12 bases on J, and the germline ends lie 16 bases apart.